One sample yielded the 13 T cell receptor beta chains listed below, sequenced in a study of blood T cell repertoires in COVID-19. The protocol was immunoSEQ multiplex PCR, while the TCRdb copy is restricted to in-frame clones and leaves out a portion. Here the sample spans around 63,000 clones, around 91% being singletons. Sequencing was performed on peripheral blood. These receptors all come from an older woman with COVID-19, enrolled during active disease.

The sample holds a few counts of this clone. The chain combines TRBV7-9 with TRBJ1-2; D remains ambiguous. This CDR3 has 13 residues. Germline V gives CDR1 SEHNR, CDR2 FQNEAQ (reference sequence). The V end was cut by 1 base, the J end by 4 bases, with 7 bases between. As DNA, the CDR3 is TGTGCCAGCAGCTTAGGCAGTGGCTATGGCTACACCTTC. Encoded protein: CASSLGSGYGYTF.

This rearrangement joins TRBV9 to TRBJ1-2, with D uncertain. The CDR3 is 14 amino acids. The germline gives CDR1 SGDLS, CDR2 YYNGEE. V was trimmed by 2 bases and J by 1 base, leaving 9 bases between them. The CDR3 region has the DNA TGTGCCAGCAGCGTCGAGGGTAATAACTATGGCTACACCTTC. This gives the protein CASSVEGNNYGYTF.

The chain is built from TRBV10-1 and TRBJ1-1, with a tentative D call TRBD1 (5 bases). The CDR3 length is 14 residues. CDR1 is WNHNN and CDR2 is SYGVQD in the germline V gene (reference sequence). Trimming removed 3 bases at V and 0 bases at J, with 8 bases between. CDR3 DNA sequence: TGCGCCAGCAGTGATGGGGGGGTGAACACTGAAGCTTTCTTT. As protein: CASSDGGVNTEAFF.

Here the CDR3 reads CASSRPGTIEKLFF. The CDR3 DNA follows: TGTGCCAGCAGCCGACCGGGGACTATAGAAAAACTGTTTTTT. The chain links TRBV28 to TRBJ1-4, with a tentative D call TRBD1 (5 bases). Germline CDR1 is MDHEN and CDR2 is SYDVKM. With 6 bases removed from V and 8 bases from J, the gap between germline ends came to 16 bases. The CDR3 sequence is 14 residues long.

V usage is TRBV30 and J usage is TRBJ1-2, with D possibly matching TRBD1 (6 bases). The CDR3 runs to 15 residues. Germline V gene data show CDR1 as GTSNPN and CDR2 as SVGIG (reference sequence). V was pared by 4 bases and J by 3 bases, with 18 bases between. Here the CDR3 DNA reads TGTGCCTGGACCAGGGGTGTAGGGGCCTACTATGGCTACACCTTC. This sequence encodes CAWTRGVGAYYGYTF. The whole variable domain, filled in from reference TRBV30 and TRBJ1-2, reads SQTIHQWPATLVQPVGSPLSLECTVEGTSNPNLYWYRQAAGRGLQLLFYSVGIGQISSEVPQNLSASRPQDRQFILSSKKLLLSDSGFYLCAWTRGVGAYYGYTFGSGTRLTVV.

CDR3 nucleotide sequence: TGTGCCAGCAGTTATGGGACAGGAGAGTACAATGAGCAGTTCTTC. Its translation: CASSYGTGEYNEQFF. V gene TRBV6-5 combines with J gene TRBJ2-1, with 8 bases lining up with TRBD1. The V segment lost 3 bases and the J segment 4 bases; nucleotides outside the gene matches: 5. Germline V lookup: CDR1 MNHEY, CDR2 SVGAGI. The CDR3 is 15 residues long.

J is TRBJ2-7 and V is TRBV5-6, with D possibly being TRBD2 (6 bases). V was clipped by 0 bases and J by 0 bases, with 10 bases between them. Germline-derived CDR1 and CDR2 are SGHDT and YYEEEE. The CDR3 is 15 amino acids. The CDR3 region is CASSLGRGFSYEQYF. CDR3 sequence (DNA): TGTGCCAGCAGCTTGGGGCGGGGCTTCTCCTACGAGCAGTACTTC.

CDR3 loop: CASSRVTDTGELFF. For the CDR3, the DNA is TGTGCCAGCAGCCGGGTGACAGACACCGGGGAGCTGTTTTTT. V and J are TRBV6-5 and TRBJ2-2, with D maybe TRBD1 (5 bases). This CDR3 spans 14 amino acids. V was cut by 6 bases and J by 3 bases, with 11 bases left in between. CDR1 and CDR2 (germline): MNHEY, SVGAGI.

This sequence joins TRBV29-1 and TRBJ1-1; D is unresolved. The CDR3 totals 12 residues. Trimming took off 4 bases at V and 6 bases at J, with 12 bases between the two ends. Germline V gene data show CDR1 as SQVTM and CDR2 as ANQGSEA. The CDR3 DNA is TGCAGCGTTGTAAGGGAGAGCGCTGAAGCTTTCTTT. Its protein is CSVVRESAEAFF.

The V gene is TRBV11-3, the J gene TRBJ2-1; the D is unclear. Germline CDR1 SGHNT, CDR2 YENEEA. This CDR3 comprises 15 residues. Trimming removed 0 bases at V and 1 base at J, with 7 bases between. The CDR3 bases are TGTGCCAGCAGCTTAGATATGGCTTCCTACAATGAGCAGTTCTTC. This gives the protein CASSLDMASYNEQFF.

The V call is TRBV2, the J call TRBJ2-7, with D possibly TRBD1 on 6 matching bases. Trimming left V 8 bases short and J 3 bases short, with 8 bases between. Germline CDR1 and CDR2: SNHLY and FYNNEI. The CDR3 spans 11 residues. The CDR3 DNA sequence: TGTGCCAGCGGGGGACACTACGAGCAGTACTTC. It is translated as CASGGHYEQYF.

The rearrangement uses TRBV25-1 and TRBJ2-1; 11 bases agree with TRBD2. V lost 4 bases to trimming and J lost 3 bases; unmatched junction nucleotides: 2. The germline gives CDR1 MGHDK, CDR2 SYGVNS. CDR3 length: 15 amino acids. CDR3 amino acids: CASSALAGGYNEQFF. Here the CDR3 DNA reads TGTGCCAGCAGTGCCCTAGCGGGAGGCTACAATGAGCAGTTCTTC. The complete variable domain, with remaining parts taken from reference TRBV25-1 and TRBJ2-1, reads EADIYQTPRYLVIGTGKKITLECSQTMGHDKMYWYQQDPGMELHLIHYSYGVNSTEKGDLSSESTVSRIRTEHFPLTLESARPSHTSQYLCASSALAGGYNEQFFGPGTRLTVL.

The chain uses TRBV19 and TRBJ1-3; possibly TRBD1 for D (5 bases). Trimming removed 4 bases at V and 0 bases at J, with 13 bases between. CDR1 is LNHDA and CDR2 is SQIVND in the germline V gene (reference sequence). The CDR3 length is 16 residues. The CDR3 loop is CASSTLTVNSGNTIYF. In nucleotides, the CDR3 is TGTGCCAGTAGTACCCTGACAGTAAACTCTGGAAACACCATATATTTT.